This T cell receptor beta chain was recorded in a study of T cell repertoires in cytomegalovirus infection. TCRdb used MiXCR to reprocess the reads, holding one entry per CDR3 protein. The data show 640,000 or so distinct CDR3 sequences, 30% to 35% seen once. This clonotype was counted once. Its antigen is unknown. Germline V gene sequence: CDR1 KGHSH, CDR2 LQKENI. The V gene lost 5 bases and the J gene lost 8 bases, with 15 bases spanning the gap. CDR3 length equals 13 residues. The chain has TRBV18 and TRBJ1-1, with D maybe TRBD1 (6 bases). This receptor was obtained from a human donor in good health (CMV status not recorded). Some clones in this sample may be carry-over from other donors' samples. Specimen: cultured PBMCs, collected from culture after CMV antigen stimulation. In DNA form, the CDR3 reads TGTGCCAGCTCATCGGCAGGGGTTGGGGAAGCTTTCTTT. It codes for CASSSAGVGEAFF.